The entry that follows covers one TCR beta chain sequence. Its cognate antigen is unknown. The entry originates in a study of shared clonotypes between healthy human individuals. Study-wide findings and caveats: Collection of samples was limited to blood; tissue repertoires likely differ.

The CDR3 consists of 14 residues. J lost 5 bases, V lost 4 bases, and 5 bases had no gene match. Germline CDR1 is SGHDT and CDR2 is YYEEEE. Some clones are missing from TCRdb's copy, which holds only in-frame ones; the method was immunoSEQ multiplex PCR. The table includes about 1.5 million clones, roughly 97% detected once. The chain is built from TRBV5-6 and TRBJ2-3; 9 positions match TRBD2. This TCR was sampled from a man between 25 and 39 years old in good health. Sequenced material: naive CD4+ T cells sorted from blood. The subset denotes: CD45RA+ positively selected. The CDR3 sequence is CASSHKTSGDTQYF. The CDR3, as DNA: TGTGCCAGCAGCCACAAGACTAGCGGAGATACGCAGTATTTT.